This entry lists 7 T cell receptor beta chains sequenced from one sample in a study of cytomegalovirus exposure and HLA in healthy donors. PCR used 60 Vbeta primers and 13 Jbeta primers. Produced via immunoSEQ multiplex PCR; TCRdb's table is partial and in-frame only. The sample lists about 110,000 clones; 83% were seen once. Sequencing was done on a sample of PBMCs. Receptors originate from a man younger than 35 in good health and CMV-seronegative.

This clone was recorded only once. The V and J genes are TRBV10-3 and TRBJ2-7; 10 bases are a match to TRBD2. This CDR3 contains 11 residues. Germline loops: CDR1 ENHRY, CDR2 SYGVKD. Trimming removed 8 bases from V and 7 bases from J; junction bases left unmatched: 2. CDR3 DNA: TGTGCCATCTTACTAGCGGGAGAGCAGTACTTC. The encoded protein is CAILLAGEQYF.

The gene calls are TRBV30 and TRBJ1-2, with D unresolved. Germline assignment: CDR1 GTSNPN and CDR2 SVGIG (reference sequence). The CDR3 totals 13 residues. With 0 bases removed from V and 10 bases from J, the gap between germline ends came to 15 bases. The CDR3 is CAWSVLRSQDYTF. In DNA form, the CDR3 reads TGTGCCTGGAGTGTTTTGAGAAGTCAGGACTACACCTTC.

The genes are TRBV5-4 and TRBJ1-6; 10 bases are a match to TRBD1. Germline CDR1 is SGHNT and CDR2 is YYREEE (reference sequence). This CDR3 has 16 amino acids. With 4 bases clipped from V and 7 bases from J, the junction kept 8 bases outside the gene matches. DNA of the CDR3: TGTGCCAGCAGCACAGGGACAGGGGCGATAAATTCACCCCTCCACTTT. Amino acid sequence: CASSTGTGAINSPLHF.

The chain couples TRBV2 to TRBJ1-1; D is undetermined. Deletions cut 4 bases from V and 0 bases from J, with 9 bases between. The CDR3 loop spans 14 amino acids. Per germline, CDR1 SNHLY and CDR2 FYNNEI. The CDR3 bases are TGTGCCAGCAGTGGAACGCGCATGAACACTGAAGCTTTCTTT. Encoded protein: CASSGTRMNTEAFF.

The chain employs TRBV12-5 and TRBJ2-7; TRBD2 agrees at 8 bases. The V and J ends lost 4 bases and 0 bases, in that order; junction bases with no gene match: 5. This CDR3 contains 15 residues. Looked up from germline, CDR1 is LGHNT and CDR2 is FRNRAP. The CDR3 DNA is TGTGCTAGTGGTTGGGGTACTAGCGGCTCCTACGAGCAGTACTTC. Amino acid sequence: CASGWGTSGSYEQYF.

The rearrangement links TRBV28 to TRBJ1-2; 8 bases match TRBD1. The CDR3 totals 13 residues. V dropped 6 bases and J dropped 8; count of bases not matched to a gene: 8. CDR1 and CDR2 from the germline V gene are MDHEN and SYDVKM. The CDR3, as DNA: TGTGCCAGCAGCCGACAGGGGTCGAGAGGCTACACCTTC. This encodes CASSRQGSRGYTF.

J is TRBJ1-2 and V is TRBV30; maybe TRBD1 (6 bases). Per the germline V gene, CDR1 is GTSNPN and CDR2 is SVGIG (reference sequence). There are 11 residues in the CDR3. Trimming took off 8 bases at V and 3 bases at J, with 10 bases between the two ends. The CDR3 protein is CAGGGDYGYTF. CDR3 bases: TGTGCCGGAGGGGGGGACTATGGCTACACCTTC.